This is a list of T cell receptor beta chains from one sample in a study of blood T cell repertoires in COVID-19. Assay used: immunoSEQ multiplex PCR; TCRdb lists only in-frame clones, some missing. The sample consists of about 110,000 clones, around 89% of them appearing once. The sequenced material came from peripheral blood. The source of these receptors is a woman between 45 and 65 years old with acute or convalescent COVID-19. Both conserved end residues are part of each CDR3. D genes are given only for firm matches. Clone size is not always given. Where it is, it says once, few, many or a class for expanded clones.

>TRBV2|TRBD1|TRBJ1-5|NA
CASRGTGGFGGNQPQHF
TGTGCCAGCCGCGGGACAGGCGGCTTCGGAGGCAATCAGCCCCAGCATTTT
>TRBV24-1|TRBD2|TRBJ2-3|NA
CATSGSLGLAEDTQYF
TGTGCCACCAGTGGTTCCCTCGGACTAGCGGAAGATACGCAGTATTTT
>TRBV5-6|TRBD1|TRBJ2-1|NA
CASSLEYGTGLVNEQFF
TGTGCCAGCAGCTTGGAATACGGGACAGGGTTGGTCAATGAGCAGTTCTTC
>TRBV18|TRBD1|TRBJ1-4|NA
CASSLGTAEKLFF
TGTGCCAGCTCACTCGGGACAGCTGAAAAACTGTTTTTT
>TRBV19|NA|TRBJ2-7|few
CASSISEGSPYEQYF
TGTGCCAGTAGTATCTCAGAGGGCTCCCCCTACGAGCAGTACTTC
>TRBV18|NA|TRBJ2-7|NA
CASSQGEGHEQYF
TGTGCCAGCTCACAGGGTGAGGGCCACGAGCAGTACTTC
>TRBV7-9|TRBD2|TRBJ2-3|NA
CASSPTAVARGTDTQYF
TGTGCCAGCAGCCCTACGGCTGTGGCGCGGGGGACAGATACGCAGTATTTT
>TRBV27|NA|TRBJ2-7|NA
CASSLSGLSYEQYF
TGTGCCAGCAGTTTATCGGGGCTCTCCTACGAGCAGTACTTC
>TRBV28|NA|TRBJ1-2|NA
CASRATANYGYTF
TGTGCCAGCAGAGCGACTGCCAACTATGGCTACACCTTC
>TRBV15|NA|TRBJ2-7|NA
CATSRAADEQYF
TGTGCCACCAGCAGAGCGGCGGACGAGCAGTACTTC
>TRBV19|NA|TRBJ2-1|once
CASSRGGITYNEQFF
TGTGCCAGTAGTAGAGGCGGGATCACCTACAATGAGCAGTTCTTC
>TRBV24-1|TRBD1|TRBJ2-2|NA
CATSQDRASGELFF
TGTGCCACCAGCCAGGACAGGGCGAGCGGGGAGCTGTTTTTT
>TRBV9|NA|TRBJ1-3|NA
CASSLAGSSGNTIYF
TGTGCCAGCAGCTTAGCTGGTAGCTCTGGAAACACCATATATTTT
>TRBV19|NA|TRBJ1-4|NA
CASSIQGLEKLFF
TGTGCCAGTAGTATACAGGGTTTAGAAAAACTGTTTTTT
>TRBV5-1|TRBD2|TRBJ2-5|NA
CASRASSGSVETQYF
TGCGCCAGCAGGGCGTCTAGCGGGAGTGTAGAGACCCAGTACTTC
>TRBV18|NA|TRBJ1-1|NA
CASSPRGGRNTEAFF
TGTGCCAGCTCACCTAGGGGCGGAAGGAACACTGAAGCTTTCTTT
>TRBV19|NA|TRBJ1-1|NA
CASSTQGSTEAFF
TGTGCCAGTAGTACCCAGGGTTCCACTGAAGCTTTCTTT
>TRBV24-1|TRBD1|TRBJ1-1|NA
CATSEAGGPTEAFF
TGTGCCACCAGTGAGGCAGGGGGCCCCACTGAAGCTTTCTTT
>TRBV7-8|TRBD1|TRBJ2-3|NA
CASSSRQGAFADTQYF
TGTGCCAGCAGCTCCCGACAGGGGGCCTTTGCAGATACGCAGTATTTT
>TRBV5-1|TRBD2|TRBJ2-1|once
CASSLTSGPYNEQFF
TGCGCCAGCAGCCTAACTAGCGGGCCATACAATGAGCAGTTCTTC
>TRBV18|TRBD1|TRBJ2-7|NA
CASSPPYNRGDEQYF
TGTGCCAGCTCACCACCGTACAACAGGGGGGACGAGCAGTACTTC
>TRBV19|NA|TRBJ1-1|NA
CASSPSRDSEAFF
TGTGCCAGTAGTCCCTCCCGGGACTCCGAAGCTTTCTTT
>TRBV28|NA|TRBJ1-1|NA
CASSSPGSGQNTEAFF
TGTGCCAGCAGTTCACCGGGGTCGGGACAAAACACTGAAGCTTTCTTT
>TRBV12-3/TRBV12-4|NA|TRBJ1-2|NA
CASSPDNNYGYTF
TGTGCCAGCAGTCCGGACAATAACTATGGCTACACCTTC
>TRBV7-9|NA|TRBJ1-1|NA
CASSPISSTEAFF
TGTGCCAGCAGCCCAATTAGTAGCACTGAAGCTTTCTTT
>TRBV5-5|NA|TRBJ2-2|NA
CASSLAFGELFF
TGTGCCAGCAGCTTGGCCTTCGGGGAGCTGTTTTTT
>TRBV10-3|TRBD2|TRBJ2-3|NA
CAISESGRAVVTDTQYF
TGTGCCATCAGTGAGTCAGGGAGGGCCGTAGTTACAGATACGCAGTATTTT
>TRBV10-2|NA|TRBJ1-5|NA
CASSDLDRGRQPQHF
TGCGCCAGCAGTGACTTGGACAGAGGAAGACAGCCCCAGCATTTT